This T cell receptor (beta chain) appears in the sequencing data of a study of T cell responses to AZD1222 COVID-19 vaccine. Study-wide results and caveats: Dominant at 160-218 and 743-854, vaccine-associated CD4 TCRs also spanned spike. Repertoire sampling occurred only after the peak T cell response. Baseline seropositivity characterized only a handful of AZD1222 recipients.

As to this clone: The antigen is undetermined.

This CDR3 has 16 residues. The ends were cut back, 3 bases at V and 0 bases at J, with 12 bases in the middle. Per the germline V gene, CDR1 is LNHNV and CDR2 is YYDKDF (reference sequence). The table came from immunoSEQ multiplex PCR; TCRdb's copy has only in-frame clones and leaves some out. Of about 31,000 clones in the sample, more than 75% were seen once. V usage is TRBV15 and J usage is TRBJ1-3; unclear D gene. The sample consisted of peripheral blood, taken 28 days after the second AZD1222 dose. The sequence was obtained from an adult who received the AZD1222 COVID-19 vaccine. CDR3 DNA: TGTGCCACCAGCAGTGCGCGGGCCCTCTCTGGAAACACCATATATTTT. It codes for CATSSARALSGNTIYF.